This TCR beta chain was recorded in a study of CD8+CD57+ T cells in acquired aplastic anemia. This clonotype has a count of ten or more. Its antigen is as yet unknown. TCR beta VDJ combinations and CDR3 sequences were profiled from genomic DNA. TCRdb processed the reads anew with MiXCR; each CDR3 protein has one entry. The sample yields 180,000 or so distinct CDR3 sequences, around half seen once. Selection for sequencing was limited to patients who had shown CD8+CD57+ cell expansion by flow cytometry. Points from the study as a whole: Patients and controls were not found to differ significantly in CD8+ Simpson's diversity.

V lost 4 bases to trimming and J lost 2 bases, with 9 bases between them. Per germline, CDR1 DFQATT and CDR2 SNEGSKA (reference sequence). This CDR3 is built from 13 residues. Material: sorted CD4+, CD8+, or CD8+CD57+ T cells (not recorded which) from PBMCs. The receptor was isolated from a human donor with aplastic anemia. The chain combines TRBV20-1 with TRBJ1-3, with D possibly being TRBD1 (5 bases). This CDR3 reads CSATPRAGNTIYF. CDR3 DNA sequence: TGCAGTGCTACTCCCAGGGCTGGAAACACCATATATTTT.